This T cell receptor beta chain was recovered during a study of blood T cell repertoires in COVID-19. TCRdb's copy holds only in-frame clones and misses some; the assay was immunoSEQ multiplex PCR. Of about 160,000 clones in the sample, under 80% were seen once. The germline gives CDR1 MNHEY, CDR2 SVGAGI. Trimming pared 0 bases from V and 6 bases from J, leaving 7 bases between. This CDR3 contains 13 residues. Sequencing used peripheral blood. The chain links TRBV6-5 to TRBJ2-3, with unresolved D. The TCR comes from a man aged 65-85 years with acute or convalescent COVID-19. CDR3: CASSYSKEDTQYF. The CDR3 coding sequence is TGTGCCAGCAGTTACTCGAAGGAGGATACGCAGTATTTT.